This entry describes one T cell receptor (beta chain). Original analysis: As immunoSEQ supplied junction-only sequences (without quality scores), filtering differed. Assay: immunoSEQ multiplex PCR; the TCRdb copy retains only in-frame clones and omits some. For V, J and clone size, that table is used; D and trimming come from the DNA. The sample lists approximately 530,000 clones, around 95% seen once, with about 0.068% in the top ten. These data come from a study of shared clonotypes between healthy human individuals. The CDR3 extends over 15 amino acids. V lost 6 bases and J lost 1; bases outside the gene matches: 5. Germline V CDR1 and CDR2: MNHEY, SMNVEV (reference sequence).

Material for sequencing was naive CD4+ T cells sorted from blood. Subset of the sample: CD45RA+ positively selected. This TCR came from a woman aged 30 to 39 in good health. V and J are TRBV27 and TRBJ2-1; 8 bases fit TRBD1. CDR3 in DNA: TGTGCCAGCAGCCCTGGACAGGGATCCTACAATGAGCAGTTCTTC. Protein product: CASSPGQGSYNEQFF.